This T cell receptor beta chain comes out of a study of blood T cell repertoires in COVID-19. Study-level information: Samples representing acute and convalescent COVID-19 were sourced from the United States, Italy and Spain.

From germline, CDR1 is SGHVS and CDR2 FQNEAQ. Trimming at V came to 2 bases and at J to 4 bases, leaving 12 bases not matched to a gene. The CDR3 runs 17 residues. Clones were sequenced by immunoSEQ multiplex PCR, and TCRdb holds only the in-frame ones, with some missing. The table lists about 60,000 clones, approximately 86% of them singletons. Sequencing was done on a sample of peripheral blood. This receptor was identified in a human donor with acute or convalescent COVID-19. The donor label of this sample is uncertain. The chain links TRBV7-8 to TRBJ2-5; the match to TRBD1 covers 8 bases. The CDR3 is CASSLTIVQGVGETQYF. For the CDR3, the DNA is TGTGCCAGCAGCTTAACTATCGTACAGGGGGTTGGAGAGACCCAGTACTTC.